The 5 T cell receptor beta chains presented below share a single source sample, sequenced in a study of graft-versus-host responses after intestinal transplantation. Their specific antigens are unknown. Generated by immunoSEQ multiplex PCR, the TCRdb table keeps only in-frame clones and is missing some. The table lists 90,000 to 120,000 clones, about nine tenths of them singletons. Sequences were derived from unstimulated CD4+ T cells sorted from spleen or lymph node cells, sampled before transplant. Receptor source: a human donor who was the organ donor for an intestinal transplant.

The chain recombines TRBV5-1 with TRBJ1-5, with D perhaps TRBD1 (5 bases). This CDR3 spans 14 amino acids. Germline lookup yields CDR1 SGHRS and CDR2 YFSETQ. V was pared by 4 bases and J by 5 bases, with 13 bases between. CDR3 residues: CASSVGPSDQPQHF. CDR3 nucleotide sequence: TGCGCCAGCAGCGTGGGACCTAGTGATCAGCCCCAGCATTTT.

The chain joins TRBV27 to TRBJ2-7; D unresolved. The CDR3 is made up of 15 amino acids. Germline CDR1 and CDR2: MNHEY and SMNVEV (reference sequence). The V end lost 2 bases, the J end lost 0 bases, and 11 bases lay between the germline ends. In nucleotides, the CDR3 is TGTGCCAGCAGTTTAAGACACCGACCCTCCTACGAGCAGTACTTC. The encoded protein is CASSLRHRPSYEQYF.

The rearrangement links TRBV2 to TRBJ1-6; 7 bases are shared with TRBD1. This CDR3 has 16 amino acids. The germline CDR1 and CDR2 sequences are SNHLY and FYNNEI. The V gene end was trimmed by 5 bases and the J gene end by 7 bases; junction bases not matched to a gene: 11. The CDR3 region has the DNA TGTGCCAGCAGTTCCTCGACGGACAGGAGAAATTCACCCCTCCACTTT. Translated, it gives CASSSSTDRRNSPLHF.

This chain uses TRBV6-1 with TRBJ1-3; D gene uncertain. Between the trimmed V and J ends, which lost 9 bases and 2 bases, there was a span of 11 bases. The CDR3 loop spans 13 amino acids. Looked up from germline, CDR1 is MNHNS and CDR2 is SASEGT. CDR3 nucleotide sequence: TGTGCCAGTGATAAAGTGGCTGGAAACACCATATATTTT. Encoded protein: CASDKVAGNTIYF.

The J gene is TRBJ1-3, the V gene TRBV30, with D uncertain. The CDR3 loop spans 15 amino acids. The germline V gene has CDR1 GTSNPN and CDR2 SVGIG (reference sequence). V gave up 3 bases and J gave up 2 bases, with 14 bases separating them. CDR3 region: CAWRALERTGNTIYF. As DNA, the CDR3 is TGTGCCTGGAGGGCCTTGGAACGGACTGGAAACACCATATATTTT.